The T cell receptor beta chain described here comes from a study of CD8 T cells in Susac syndrome. This CDR3 spans 13 amino acids. V was pared by 1 base and J by 1 base, with 6 bases between. Germline CDR1 SQVTM, CDR2 ANQGSEA. Random hexamers primed reverse transcription of about 0.45 to 1 ug RNA. Each CDR3 protein is one row after TCRdb ran MiXCR on the immunoSEQ multiplex PCR reads. The data show more than 100,000 distinct CDR3 sequences, around 94% seen once. Sample: CD8+ T cells from PBMCs. This chain joins TRBV29-1 and TRBJ2-3; unclear D gene. The sequence was obtained from a human donor with Susac syndrome. CDR3 sequence reads: CSVEGVRTDTQYF. Written as DNA, the CDR3 is TGCAGCGTTGAAGGGGTTCGCACAGATACGCAGTATTTT.